The next 2 T cell receptor beta chains were all read from a single sample in a study of cytomegalovirus exposure and HLA in healthy donors. Primers included in the PCR were 60 Vbeta and 13 Jbeta primers. Clones were read by immunoSEQ multiplex PCR, and TCRdb kept only the in-frame ones, dropping some. This repertoire shows some 89,000 clones, around 81% found once; its top ten account for 1.9%. Sequenced sample: PBMCs. These receptor sequences come from a woman aged 25-40 years in good health and CMV-seronegative.

This rearrangement joins TRBV6-5 to TRBJ2-2; 9 bases fit TRBD1. V lost 4 bases and J lost 4; bases outside the gene matches: 7. Germline V gene data show CDR1 as MNHEY and CDR2 as SVGAGI. The CDR3 has 16 amino acids. DNA for the CDR3: TGTGCCAGCAGTTGGGAACAGGGGGCTAGCACCGGGGAGCTGTTTTTT. This sequence encodes CASSWEQGASTGELFF.

This clone was found once. The CDR3 DNA is TGTGCCAGCAGCCTCCCCGGGACTAGCGGGACGGAGCAGTACTTC. Encoded protein: CASSLPGTSGTEQYF. V usage is TRBV5-4 and J usage is TRBJ2-7; 13 bases fit TRBD2. V was pared by 4 bases and J by 7 bases, with 8 bases of the junction left unmatched. The germline V gene has CDR1 SGHNT and CDR2 YYREEE (reference sequence). The CDR3 sequence is 15 residues long.